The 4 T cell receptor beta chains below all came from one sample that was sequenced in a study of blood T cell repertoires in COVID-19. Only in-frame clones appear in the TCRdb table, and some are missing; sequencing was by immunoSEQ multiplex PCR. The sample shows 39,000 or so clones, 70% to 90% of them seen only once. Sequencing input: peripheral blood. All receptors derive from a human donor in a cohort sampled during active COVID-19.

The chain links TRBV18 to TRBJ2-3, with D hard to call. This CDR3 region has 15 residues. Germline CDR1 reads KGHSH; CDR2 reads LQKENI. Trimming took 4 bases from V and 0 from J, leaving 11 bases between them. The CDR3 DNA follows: TGTGCCAGCTCACGGTCTGTGACTAGCACAGATACGCAGTATTTT. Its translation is CASSRSVTSTDTQYF.

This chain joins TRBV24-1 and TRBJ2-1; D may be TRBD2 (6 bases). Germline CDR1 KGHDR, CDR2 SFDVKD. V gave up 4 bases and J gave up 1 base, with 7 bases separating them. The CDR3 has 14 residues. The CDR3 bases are TGTGCCACCAGTGAGGCGGGGTCCTACAATGAGCAGTTCTTC. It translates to CATSEAGSYNEQFF.

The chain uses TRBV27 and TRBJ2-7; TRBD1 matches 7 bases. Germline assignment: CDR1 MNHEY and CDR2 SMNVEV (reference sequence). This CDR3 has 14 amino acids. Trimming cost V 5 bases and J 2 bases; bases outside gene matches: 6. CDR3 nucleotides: TGTGCCAGCAGTGTGTCCGGGACAGCCTACGAGCAGTACTTC. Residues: CASSVSGTAYEQYF.

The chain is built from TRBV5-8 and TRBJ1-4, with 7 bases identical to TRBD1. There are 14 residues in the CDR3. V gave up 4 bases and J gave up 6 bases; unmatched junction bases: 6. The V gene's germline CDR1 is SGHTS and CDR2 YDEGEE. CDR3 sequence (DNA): TGTGCCAGCAGCCCAGGGGGACTTTATGAAAAACTGTTTTTT. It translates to CASSPGGLYEKLFF.